The clone carrying this T cell receptor (beta chain) was seen many times. TCRdb re-derived calls from the 5' RACE reads in MiXCR, one entry per CDR3 protein. Among approximately 28,000 distinct CDR3 sequences listed, approximately 15% were seen once. This entry comes from a study of neurological immune-mediated disorders. Documented time point: technical triplicate 3. There were 1 million CD4+ or CD8+ T cells used in the sorted libraries. Sequencing used CD4+ T cells from blood. The receptor comes from a female donor with HTLV-1-associated myelopathy (HAM/TSP).

The CDR3 sequence is CASSLEQGAEAFF. CDR3 in DNA: TGCGCCAGCAGCTTAGAACAGGGGGCTGAAGCTTTCTTT. This rearrangement joins TRBV5-1 to TRBJ1-1; 8 nucleotides align to TRBD1. The CDR3 covers 13 residues. V lost 2 bases to trimming and J lost 6 bases; unmatched junction nucleotides: 3. Germline V gene lookup returns CDR1 SGHRS and CDR2 YFSETQ. The whole variable domain, filled in from reference TRBV5-1 and TRBJ1-1, reads KAGVTQTPRYLIKTRGQQVTLSCSPISGHRSVSWYQQTPGQGLQFLFEYFSETQRNKGNFPGRFSGRQFSNSRSEMNVSTLELGDSALYLCASSLEQGAEAFFGQGTRLTVV.